Reported below is one TCR beta chain. What it binds is unknown. These data come from a study of early T cells in non-severe SARS-CoV-2 infection. Study-level background: Unpaired chains resulted from sequencing bulk RNA of unsorted whole blood. Study conclusions and caveats: VDJdb matching skewed toward anti-spike CD8 responses, missing private and CD4 specificities.

This CDR3 comprises 16 residues. V was clipped by 3 bases and J by 6 bases; unmatched bases: 14. Using its own MiXCR run on the 5' RACE reads, TCRdb lists one record per CDR3 protein. The data contain over 45,000 distinct CDR3 sequences, around 7.7% of them singletons. The source material was whole blood, sampled at baseline. The source is an adult who was a healthcare worker with PCR-confirmed SARS-CoV-2 infection or an uninfected control (not recorded which). The chain combines TRBV12-3 or TRBV12-4 with TRBJ2-7; 7 nucleotides align to TRBD2. The CDR3: CASSFPSGGREVEQYF. The CDR3 DNA is TGTGCCAGCAGTTTCCCCTCTGGCGGGAGAGAGGTCGAGCAGTACTTC.